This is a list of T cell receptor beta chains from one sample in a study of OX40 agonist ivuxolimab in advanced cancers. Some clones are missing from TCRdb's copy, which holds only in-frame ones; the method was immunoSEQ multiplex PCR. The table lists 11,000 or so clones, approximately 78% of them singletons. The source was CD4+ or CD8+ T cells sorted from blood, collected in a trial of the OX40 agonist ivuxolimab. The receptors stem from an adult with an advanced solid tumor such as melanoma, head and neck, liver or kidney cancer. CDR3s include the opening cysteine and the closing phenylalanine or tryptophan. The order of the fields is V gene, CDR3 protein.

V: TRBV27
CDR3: CASSLGGGGEKLFF

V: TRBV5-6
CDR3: CASSPGGRGAEKLFF

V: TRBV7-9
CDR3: CASSFASGYEQFF

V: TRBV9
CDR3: CASSVGADLNNEQFF

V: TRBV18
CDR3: CASSPDGGERDGYTF

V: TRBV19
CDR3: CASSMGQLGGGELFF

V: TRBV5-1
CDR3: CASSLVSGSWEETQYF

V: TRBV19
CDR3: CASSIDLEGWQPQHF

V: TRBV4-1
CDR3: CASSPGHPGEQDTF

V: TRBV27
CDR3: CASSLSPGGPHNEQFF

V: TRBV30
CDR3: CAWVGAGWAFF

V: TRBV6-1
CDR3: CASSEGFDNSYEQYF

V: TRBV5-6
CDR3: CASSPMDSYNEQFF

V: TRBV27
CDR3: CASSSSGRPYEQYF

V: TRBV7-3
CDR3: CASSLSSDEQFF

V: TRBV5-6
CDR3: CASSSDRDNEQFF

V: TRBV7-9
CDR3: CASSLATLPNYGYTF

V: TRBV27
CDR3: CASSIQGASTEAFF

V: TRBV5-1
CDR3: CASSWTGDEQYF

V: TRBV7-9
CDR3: CASSLVSDGRGYEQYF

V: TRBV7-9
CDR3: CASTITGLYNTEAFF

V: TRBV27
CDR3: CASSLSPLGAAKNIQYF

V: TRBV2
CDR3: CASIGEIAANEQFF

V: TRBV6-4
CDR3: CASSERGDTDTQYF

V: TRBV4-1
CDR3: CASSQRLNTGELFF

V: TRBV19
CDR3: CASSLQGSNEQFF

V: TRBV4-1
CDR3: CASSLGTTSGEQYF

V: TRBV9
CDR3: CASSVGEGGLYGYTF

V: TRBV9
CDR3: CASSVRPAETQYF

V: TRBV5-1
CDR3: CASSLGGGSYEQYF

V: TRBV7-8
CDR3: CASTPAGQYEQYF

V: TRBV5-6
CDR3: CASSRRHLLANEKLFF

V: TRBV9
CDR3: CASSVYTGGRVSPLHF

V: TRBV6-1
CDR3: CASSEVAGGPSYEQYF

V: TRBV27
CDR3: CASSLSAGSSYNEQFF

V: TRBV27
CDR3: CASSSGGGGYTF

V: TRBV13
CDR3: CASSLGGVTEAFF

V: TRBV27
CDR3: CASSPNLGRVPDTQYF

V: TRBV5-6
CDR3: CASSDGISYEQYF

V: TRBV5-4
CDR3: CASSFSSYEQYF

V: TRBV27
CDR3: CASSRTGELFF

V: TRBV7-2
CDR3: CASSFGGWNTEAFF

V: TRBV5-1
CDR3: CASSFGLAGGSYNEQFF

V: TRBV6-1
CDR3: CARAGHLGQSAQHF

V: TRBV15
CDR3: CATSRSRTVHSNQPQHF

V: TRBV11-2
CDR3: CASSLRGSYEQYF

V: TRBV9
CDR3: CASSVGAFSYEQYF

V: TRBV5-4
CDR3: CASSDTDTQYF

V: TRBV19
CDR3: CASSKGLASWAYEQYF

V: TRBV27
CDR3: CASRGNFYEQYF

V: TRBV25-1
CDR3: CASTGGVNYGYTF

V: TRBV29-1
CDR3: CSVEGMGEKTQYF

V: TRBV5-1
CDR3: CASSSDLEGEAFF

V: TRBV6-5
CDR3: CASSLGQGSSYEQYF